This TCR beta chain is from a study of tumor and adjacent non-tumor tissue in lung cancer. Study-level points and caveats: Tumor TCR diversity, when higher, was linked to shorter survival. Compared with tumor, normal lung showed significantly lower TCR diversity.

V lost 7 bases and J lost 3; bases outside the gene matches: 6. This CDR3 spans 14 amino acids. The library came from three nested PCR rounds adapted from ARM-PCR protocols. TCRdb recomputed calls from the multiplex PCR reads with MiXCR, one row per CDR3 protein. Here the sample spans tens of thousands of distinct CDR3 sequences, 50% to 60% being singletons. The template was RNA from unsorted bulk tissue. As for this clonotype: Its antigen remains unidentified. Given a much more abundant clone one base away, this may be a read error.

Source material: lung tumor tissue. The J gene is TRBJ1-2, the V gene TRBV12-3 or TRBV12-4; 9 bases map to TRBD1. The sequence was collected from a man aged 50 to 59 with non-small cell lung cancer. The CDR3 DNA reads TGTGCCAGCACTACGGGACAGGGCCACTATGGCTACACCTTC. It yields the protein CASTTGQGHYGYTF.